The sample holds one count of the clone carrying this T cell receptor beta chain. This sample is drawn from a study of technical replicates of blood from several donors. After removal of 8 bases from V and 3 bases from J, the junction contained 2 bases not matched to a gene. Looked up from germline, CDR1 is MNHEY and CDR2 is SVGAGI. The CDR3 sequence is 13 residues long. Clones were read by immunoSEQ multiplex PCR, and TCRdb kept only the in-frame ones, dropping some. The sample lists 79,000 or so clones, around nine tenths seen once, with about 0.4% in the top ten. The TCR comes from a human donor in good health. The V and J genes are TRBV6-5 and TRBJ1-5, with 9 positions matching TRBD1. What was sequenced was T cells isolated from PBMCs. The CDR3 reads CASGQGSNQPQHF. The CDR3 DNA sequence: TGTGCCAGCGGACAGGGGTCCAATCAGCCCCAGCATTTT.